Sequencing of this TCR beta chain was carried out in a study of CD8 T cells in ankylosing spondylitis. Study-wide results and limits: A TCR beta motif made of several highly homologous variants seemed typical of ankylosing spondylitis blood.

TCRdb re-analysed the 5' RACE reads in MiXCR, keeping a single row per CDR3 protein. This sample has 84,000 or so distinct CDR3 sequences, with 27% found just once. To note about this clonotype: Its antigen is still unknown.

The receptor was isolated from a male donor with ankylosing spondylitis or in good health (not recorded which). The sequenced sample consisted of blood, either unsorted or a sorted T cell fraction (not recorded which).

This CDR3 is CSARDSAGFYEQYF. CDR3 bases: TGCAGTGCTAGAGATTCGGCAGGGTTCTACGAGCAGTACTTC. The V and J genes are TRBV20-1 and TRBJ2-7; maybe TRBD1 (5 bases). This CDR3 is 14 amino acids long. Trimming left V 0 bases short and J 3 bases short, with 12 bases between. Germline CDR1 DFQATT, CDR2 SNEGSKA (reference sequence).